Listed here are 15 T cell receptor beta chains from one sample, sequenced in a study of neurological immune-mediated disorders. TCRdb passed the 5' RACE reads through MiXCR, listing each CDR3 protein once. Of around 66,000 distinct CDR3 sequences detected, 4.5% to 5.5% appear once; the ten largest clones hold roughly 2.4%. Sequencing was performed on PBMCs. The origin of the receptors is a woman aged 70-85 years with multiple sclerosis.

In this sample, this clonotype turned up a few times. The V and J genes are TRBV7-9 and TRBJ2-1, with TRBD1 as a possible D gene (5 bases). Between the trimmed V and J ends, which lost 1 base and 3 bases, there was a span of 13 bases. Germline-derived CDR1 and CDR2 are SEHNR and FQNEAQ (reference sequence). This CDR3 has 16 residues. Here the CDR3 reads CASSLEKGINYNEQFF. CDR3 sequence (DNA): TGTGCCAGCAGCTTAGAAAAGGGGATAAACTACAATGAGCAGTTCTTC.

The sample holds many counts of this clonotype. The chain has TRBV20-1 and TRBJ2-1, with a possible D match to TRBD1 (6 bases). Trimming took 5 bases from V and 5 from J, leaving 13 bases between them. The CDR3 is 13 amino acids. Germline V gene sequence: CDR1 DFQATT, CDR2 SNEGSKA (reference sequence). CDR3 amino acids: CSAGTGKHNEQFF. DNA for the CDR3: TGCAGTGCTGGAACAGGGAAGCACAATGAGCAGTTCTTC.

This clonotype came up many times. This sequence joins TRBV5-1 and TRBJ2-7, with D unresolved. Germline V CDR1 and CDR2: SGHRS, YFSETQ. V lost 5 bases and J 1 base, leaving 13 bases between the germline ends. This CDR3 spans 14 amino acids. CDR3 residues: CASRRVADSYEQYF. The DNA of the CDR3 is TGCGCCAGCAGAAGGGTGGCAGATTCCTACGAGCAGTACTTC.

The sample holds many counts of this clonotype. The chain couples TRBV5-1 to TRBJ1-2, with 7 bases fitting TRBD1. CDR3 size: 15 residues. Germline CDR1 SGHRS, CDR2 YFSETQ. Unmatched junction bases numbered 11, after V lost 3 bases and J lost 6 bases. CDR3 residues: CASSSAVQGIDGYTF. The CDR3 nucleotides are TGCGCCAGCAGCTCGGCCGTACAGGGGATCGATGGCTACACCTTC.

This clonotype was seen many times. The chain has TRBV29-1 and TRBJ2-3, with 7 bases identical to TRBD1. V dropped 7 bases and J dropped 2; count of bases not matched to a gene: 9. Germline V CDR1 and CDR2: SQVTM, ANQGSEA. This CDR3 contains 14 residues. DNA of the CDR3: TGCAGCGCCCTACAGGACAGGTCCACAGATACGCAGTATTTT. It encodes CSALQDRSTDTQYF.

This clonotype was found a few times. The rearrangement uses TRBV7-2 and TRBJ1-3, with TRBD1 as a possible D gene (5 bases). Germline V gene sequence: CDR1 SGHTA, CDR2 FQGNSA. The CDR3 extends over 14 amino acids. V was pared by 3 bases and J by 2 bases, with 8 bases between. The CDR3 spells CASSFRVPGNTIYF. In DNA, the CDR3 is TGTGCCAGCAGCTTCAGGGTCCCTGGAAACACCATATATTTT.

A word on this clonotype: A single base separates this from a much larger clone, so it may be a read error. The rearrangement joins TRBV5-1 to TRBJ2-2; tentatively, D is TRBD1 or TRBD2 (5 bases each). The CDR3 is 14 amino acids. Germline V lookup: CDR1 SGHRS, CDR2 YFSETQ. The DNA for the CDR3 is TGCGCCAGCAGCTTCGGACCCAACACCGGGGCGCTGTTTTTT. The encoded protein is CASSFGPNTGALFF.

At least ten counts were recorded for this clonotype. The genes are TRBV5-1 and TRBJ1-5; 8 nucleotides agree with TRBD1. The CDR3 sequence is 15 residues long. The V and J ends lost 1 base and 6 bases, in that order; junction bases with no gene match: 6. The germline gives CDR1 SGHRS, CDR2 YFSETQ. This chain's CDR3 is CASSLTGGDGQPQHF. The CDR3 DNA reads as TGCGCCAGCAGCTTGACAGGGGGAGATGGTCAGCCCCAGCATTTT.

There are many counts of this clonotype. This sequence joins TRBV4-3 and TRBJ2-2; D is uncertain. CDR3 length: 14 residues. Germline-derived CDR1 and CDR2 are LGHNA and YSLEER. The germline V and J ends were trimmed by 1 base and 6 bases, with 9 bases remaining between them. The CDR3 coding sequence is TGCGCCAGCAGCCAAGGCCCGGGCCCCGGGGAGCTGTTTTTT. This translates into CASSQGPGPGELFF.

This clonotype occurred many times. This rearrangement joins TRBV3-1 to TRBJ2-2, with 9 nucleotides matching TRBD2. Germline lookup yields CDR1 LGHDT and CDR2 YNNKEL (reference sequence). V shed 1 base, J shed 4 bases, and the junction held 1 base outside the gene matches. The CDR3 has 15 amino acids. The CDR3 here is CASSQGTSVTGELFF. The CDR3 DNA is TGTGCCAGCAGCCAAGGGACTAGCGTCACCGGGGAGCTGTTTTTT.

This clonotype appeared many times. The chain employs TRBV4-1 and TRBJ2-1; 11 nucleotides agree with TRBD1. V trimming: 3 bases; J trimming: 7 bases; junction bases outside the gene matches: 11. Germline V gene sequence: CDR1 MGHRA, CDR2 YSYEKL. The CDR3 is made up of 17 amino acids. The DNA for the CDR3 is TGCGCCAGCAGCCAGGATACAGGACAGGGGGCGCGGAATGAGCAGTTCTTC. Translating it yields CASSQDTGQGARNEQFF.

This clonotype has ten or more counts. CDR3 residues: CSVVPSQDSWNTGELFF. CDR3 DNA sequence: TGCAGCGTTGTACCCTCCCAGGATAGCTGGAACACCGGGGAGCTGTTTTTT. The V call is TRBV29-1, the J call TRBJ2-2; unclear D gene. The CDR3 has 17 amino acids. Between the trimmed V and J ends, which lost 4 bases and 1 base, there was a span of 19 bases. The germline V gene encodes CDR1 SQVTM and CDR2 ANQGSEA.

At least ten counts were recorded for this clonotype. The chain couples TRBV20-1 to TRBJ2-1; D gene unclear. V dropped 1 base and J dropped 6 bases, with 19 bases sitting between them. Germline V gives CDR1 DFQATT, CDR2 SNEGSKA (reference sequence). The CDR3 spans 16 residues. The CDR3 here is CSARGMERAPPNEQFF. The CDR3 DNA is TGCAGTGCTAGAGGGATGGAAAGGGCCCCTCCCAATGAGCAGTTCTTC.

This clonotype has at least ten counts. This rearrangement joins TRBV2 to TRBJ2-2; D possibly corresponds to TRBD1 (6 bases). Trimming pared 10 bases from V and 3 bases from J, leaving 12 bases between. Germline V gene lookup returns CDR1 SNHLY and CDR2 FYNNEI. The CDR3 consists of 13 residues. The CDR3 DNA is TGTGCCACCAGGACAGAGGACACCGGGGAGCTGTTTTTT. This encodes CATRTEDTGELFF.

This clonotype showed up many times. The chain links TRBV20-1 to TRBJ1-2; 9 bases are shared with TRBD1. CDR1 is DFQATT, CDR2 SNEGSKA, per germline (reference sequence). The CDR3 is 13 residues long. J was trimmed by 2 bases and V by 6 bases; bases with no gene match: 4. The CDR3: CSAGTGRNYGYTF. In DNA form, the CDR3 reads TGCAGTGCCGGGACAGGGAGGAACTATGGCTACACCTTC.